This TCR beta chain stems from a study of tumor-infiltrating lymphocytes in primary liver carcinoma. Study context: The tumors ranged from about 4.2 to 10 cm across and fell within stage T1-T3 N0M0. Findings and limits, study-wide: The difference in top-250-clone fraction between tumors and blood was significant, favoring tumors (p = 0.039).

Reverse transcription of 450 to 500 ng total RNA with a constant-region primer produced TCR beta cDNA. Three nested multiplex PCR rounds of slightly modified ARM-PCR generated TCR beta libraries. A C-beta reverse primer was combined with TRBV1-TRBV30 forward primers in the first two PCR rounds, and each round had roughly 9 cycles. TCRdb fed the multiplex PCR reads into MiXCR, producing one record per CDR3 protein. This table has tens of thousands of distinct CDR3 sequences, roughly 74% appearing once. This CDR3 spans 12 amino acids. Per the germline V gene, CDR1 is SQVTM and CDR2 is ANQGSEA. Turning to this clonotype: The target antigen is unknown. Sequence at one end of the junction differs from germline and may be a read error.

Bulk tissue was left unsorted, and RNA and DNA were co-extracted from 20-30 mg of it. Source material: tumor-adjacent normal liver tissue. The source of this sequence is a man aged 40-50 years with primary liver carcinoma and hepatitis B virus infection. J is TRBJ2-3 and V is TRBV29-1; D is possibly TRBD1 (5 bases). The CDR3 DNA reads TGCAGCACCGAAACAGAGACAGATATGCAGTATTTT. Protein: CSTETETDMQYF.